This TCR beta chain was profiled in a study of human T cells and chemical hapten exposure (dated by TCRdb to the early 2020s). Notes on the research overall: The libraries were sequenced as a pool, and the TCR yield per sample differed mostly because of small variations in library volumes within the pool. The study tracked peripheral blood TCR repertoire changes in vivo during primary and secondary sensitization to the hapten diphenylcyclopropenone (DPC) in alopecia patients. From each blood RNA sample, both TCR alpha and TCR beta chains were sequenced.

Library preparation used RACE. Sequencing instrument: NextSeq 500. During library preparation, unique molecular identifiers were attached to individual cDNA molecules so that TCRs could be counted in a quantitative, reproducible way. Under the source paper's analysis protocol: The median number of TCRs per sample was approximately 93,000, ranging from roughly 20,000 to 700,000. V, J and CDR3 annotation of the TCR reads was carried out using the Decombinator software suite. For PS versus PT1 abundance plots, all samples were subsampled to the same number of TCRs (28,000). Expanded TCRs were defined as absent before sensitization and observed at least eight times at the 2-week time point. TCRdb itself trimmed the public reads at Q25 with fastp, ran MiXCR and retained productive beta chains. Each CDR3 protein appears once, grouped with its most common genes and DNA. The V and J calls reflect TCRdb's pipeline rather than the authors' work. The sample table lists 100,000 to 150,000 distinct CDR3 sequences, approximately 9% of them with a count of one. The ten largest clones represent 1.5% to 2% of the sample.

On this clonotype: The antigen it binds to is not known. At one boundary the junction diverges from the germline segment, which might be a read error.

This specimen's time point label, per the study, means: healthy volunteer bleed at 2 weeks. Total RNA was extracted from unfractionated whole blood collected in Tempus Blood RNA tubes. Four or five healthy volunteers acted as controls for TCR sequencing and had blood drawn at day 0, 2 weeks and 6 weeks. Broader findings and caveats from the paper: After repeated subsampling, the strength of the expansion versus patch-test correlation and the threshold at which it became significant changed. DPC sensitization did not change how many TCRs were above 1 in 1000 frequency, and no evidence was found of alterations in global repertoire structure.

From a lookup of the germline V gene, CDR1 and CDR2 are MGHRA and YSYEKL. Its CDR3 holds 14 amino acids, cysteine through phenylalanine. The entry retains the CDR3 DNA only, 42 bases that are in frame from base 1. The chain is made from TRBV4-1 and TRBJ2-3; the D gene identity is not certain. This sequence originates from a male donor in good health. Some clones in this sample may be carry-over from other donors' samples. The sequenced material came from whole blood. This receptor has the CDR3 CVSSQFAFSDTQYF. The sequence in DNA is TGCGTCAGCAGCCAATTTGCTTTTTCAGATACGCAGTATTTT.